This TCR beta chain was retrieved from a study of T cells in Graves' hyperthyroidism and ophthalmopathy. Notes on the study in general: Blood also showed most of the thyroid clonotypes that were expanded above 0.001. The model forecast ophthalmopathy, anticipating it by a median about six months before onset.

There were TCR beta CDR3 regions amplified from RNA transcripts. In the first-round RT-PCR of the TCR CDR3, the HTBI primer set was used. TCRdb fed the multiplex PCR reads into MiXCR, producing one record per CDR3 protein. Of under 700,000 distinct CDR3 sequences in the sample, 46% were seen once. Criteria for exclusion of patients were uncontrolled infection, other autoimmune disease, pregnancy or lactation. CDR3 length: 13 amino acids. Germline lookup yields CDR1 SGHTA and CDR2 FQGNSA. Trimming at V came to 7 bases and at J to 7 bases, leaving 7 bases not matched to a gene. This clonotype has more than one count but fewer than ten. The antigen remains unidentified.

Material for sequencing was peripheral blood or thyroid tissue (not recorded which). The receptor was derived from a woman under 30 with Graves' hyperthyroidism. The gene calls are TRBV7-2 and TRBJ2-7, with 10 bases aligning to TRBD1. Here the CDR3 reads CASNRDRGREQYF. The CDR3 nucleotides are TGTGCCAGCAATCGGGACAGGGGACGTGAGCAGTACTTC.